These T cell receptor beta chains were read from a single sample in a study of patients and donors after allogeneic stem cell transplantation. MiXCR was run by TCRdb on the RT-PCR reads, yielding one entry per CDR3 protein. The table has approximately 200,000 distinct CDR3 sequences, 38% seen once. Sequenced input: blood, either unsorted or a sorted T cell fraction (not recorded which). These receptor sequences come from a human donor who was either an allogeneic HSCT recipient or a stem cell or donor lymphocyte infusion donor (not recorded which). It is not recorded whose cells these are; they may come from a transplant donor. Each CDR3 is given with its conserved first and last residue. D genes are given only for firm matches. Size tells how often a clone was seen (once, few, many) or the class of an expanded clone, and some rows leave it out.

v_call: TRBV7-2
cdr3_length: 13
d_call: NA
clone_size: NA
j_call: TRBJ2-5
cdr3_aa: CAERATGTETQYF
cdr3_nt: TGTGCCGAAAGAGCGACAGGAACGGAGACCCAGTACTTC

v_call: TRBV5-1
cdr3_length: 17
d_call: TRBD1
clone_size: NA
j_call: TRBJ1-4
cdr3_aa: CASSSRNPGQQREKLFF
cdr3_nt: TGCGCCAGCAGCTCCCGTAATCCGGGACAGCAAAGGGAAAAACTGTTTTTT

v_call: TRBV9
cdr3_length: 14
d_call: NA
clone_size: few
j_call: TRBJ1-1
cdr3_aa: CASSVEVMNTEAFF
cdr3_nt: TGTGCCAGCAGCGTAGAGGTGATGAACACTGAAGCTTTCTTT

v_call: TRBV7-8
cdr3_length: 16
d_call: NA
clone_size: NA
j_call: TRBJ1-1
cdr3_aa: CASSSQGRNMNTEAFF
cdr3_nt: TGTGCCAGCAGCTCCCAGGGCAGGAACATGAACACTGAAGCTTTCTTT

v_call: TRBV18
cdr3_length: 15
d_call: NA
clone_size: few
j_call: TRBJ1-5
cdr3_aa: CASSLTDRSRQPQHF
cdr3_nt: TGTGCCAGCTCACTCACCGATAGATCCAGGCAGCCCCAGCATTTT

v_call: TRBV27
cdr3_length: 16
d_call: NA
clone_size: NA
j_call: TRBJ2-3
cdr3_aa: CASSPGLMEIPDTQYF
cdr3_nt: TGTGCCAGCAGTCCTGGCCTGATGGAGATCCCAGATACGCAGTATTTT

v_call: TRBV27
cdr3_length: 14
d_call: NA
clone_size: few
j_call: TRBJ1-2
cdr3_aa: CASSLGRTNYGYTF
cdr3_nt: TGTGCCAGCAGTTTAGGCAGGACCAACTATGGCTACACCTTC

v_call: TRBV5-1
cdr3_length: 14
d_call: NA
clone_size: NA
j_call: TRBJ1-4
cdr3_aa: CASSLVQPSLELFF
cdr3_nt: TGCGCCAGCAGCTTGGTCCAGCCGTCGTTGGAACTGTTTTTT

v_call: TRBV5-4
cdr3_length: 15
d_call: TRBD1
clone_size: NA
j_call: TRBJ2-3
cdr3_aa: CASSPDRGWLDTQYF
cdr3_nt: TGTGCCAGCAGCCCCGACAGGGGGTGGTTAGATACGCAGTATTTT

v_call: TRBV6-5
cdr3_length: 14
d_call: NA
clone_size: NA
j_call: TRBJ2-7
cdr3_aa: CASSLRGFPYEQYF
cdr3_nt: TGTGCCAGCAGTTTGAGGGGCTTTCCCTACGAGCAGTACTTC

v_call: TRBV6-5
cdr3_length: 14
d_call: NA
clone_size: NA
j_call: TRBJ2-7
cdr3_aa: CASRRQVYGYEQYF
cdr3_nt: TGTGCCAGCAGACGACAGGTATACGGCTACGAGCAGTACTTC

v_call: TRBV15
cdr3_length: 15
d_call: NA
clone_size: NA
j_call: TRBJ2-7
cdr3_aa: CATSRADREAGEQYF
cdr3_nt: TGTGCCACCAGCAGAGCCGACAGGGAAGCGGGGGAGCAGTACTTC

v_call: TRBV2
cdr3_length: 12
d_call: NA
clone_size: NA
j_call: TRBJ1-1
cdr3_aa: CATQGYHTEAFF
cdr3_nt: TGTGCCACCCAGGGATATCACACTGAAGCTTTCTTT

v_call: TRBV5-8
cdr3_length: 14
d_call: NA
clone_size: NA
j_call: TRBJ2-1
cdr3_aa: CASSLSTGYNEQFF
cdr3_nt: TGTGCCAGCAGCTTGTCCACAGGGTACAATGAGCAGTTCTTC

v_call: TRBV10-3
cdr3_length: 16
d_call: TRBD2
clone_size: NA
j_call: TRBJ2-3
cdr3_aa: CAISSGLAGNTDTQYF
cdr3_nt: TGTGCCATCTCCTCAGGACTAGCGGGGAACACAGATACGCAGTATTTT

v_call: TRBV3-1
cdr3_length: 16
d_call: NA
clone_size: NA
j_call: TRBJ1-1
cdr3_aa: CASSQSGKTLNTEAFF
cdr3_nt: TGTGCCAGCAGCCAATCAGGGAAGACACTGAACACTGAAGCTTTCTTT

v_call: TRBV7-2
cdr3_length: 17
d_call: NA
clone_size: few
j_call: TRBJ1-5
cdr3_aa: CASSLVGTPDSNQPQHF
cdr3_nt: TGTGCCAGCAGCTTAGTCGGGACACCTGATAGCAATCAGCCCCAGCATTTT

v_call: TRBV12-3/TRBV12-4
cdr3_length: 13
d_call: NA
clone_size: NA
j_call: TRBJ1-1
cdr3_aa: CASSQDGSTEAFF
cdr3_nt: TGTGCCAGCAGTCAGGACGGTAGCACTGAAGCTTTCTTT

v_call: TRBV10-3
cdr3_length: 13
d_call: TRBD1
clone_size: NA
j_call: TRBJ1-1
cdr3_aa: CAISVEGATEAFF
cdr3_nt: TGTGCCATCAGTGTCGAGGGGGCCACTGAAGCTTTCTTT

v_call: TRBV24-1
cdr3_length: 13
d_call: NA
clone_size: NA
j_call: TRBJ1-5
cdr3_aa: CATSPWGNQPQHF
cdr3_nt: TGTGCCACCAGTCCCTGGGGCAATCAGCCCCAGCATTTT

v_call: TRBV6-6
cdr3_length: 16
d_call: TRBD1
clone_size: few
j_call: TRBJ1-5
cdr3_aa: CASRDSNRGGNQPQHF
cdr3_nt: TGTGCCAGCAGGGATTCCAACAGGGGGGGCAATCAGCCCCAGCATTTT

v_call: TRBV20-1
cdr3_length: 15
d_call: NA
clone_size: NA
j_call: TRBJ1-5
cdr3_aa: CSARLPGGRPQPQHF
cdr3_nt: TGCAGTGCTAGATTACCTGGGGGGCGGCCCCAGCCCCAGCATTTT

v_call: TRBV12-3/TRBV12-4
cdr3_length: 11
d_call: NA
clone_size: NA
j_call: TRBJ2-3
cdr3_aa: CASSLRNTQYF
cdr3_nt: TGTGCCAGCAGTTTGAGAAATACGCAGTATTTT

v_call: TRBV7-3
cdr3_length: 15
d_call: TRBD1
clone_size: NA
j_call: TRBJ2-1
cdr3_aa: CASSQSGTGHNEQFF
cdr3_nt: TGTGCCAGCAGCCAATCCGGGACAGGGCACAATGAGCAGTTCTTC

v_call: TRBV10-3
cdr3_length: 14
d_call: NA
clone_size: NA
j_call: TRBJ1-2
cdr3_aa: CAISVEAGNYGYTF
cdr3_nt: TGTGCCATCAGTGTAGAGGCAGGGAACTATGGCTACACCTTC

v_call: TRBV18
cdr3_length: 14
d_call: NA
clone_size: NA
j_call: TRBJ1-1
cdr3_aa: CASSPSLGPPEAFF
cdr3_nt: TGTGCCAGCTCACCGTCGCTGGGGCCCCCTGAAGCTTTCTTT

v_call: TRBV7-2
cdr3_length: 16
d_call: NA
clone_size: NA
j_call: TRBJ1-5
cdr3_aa: CASSLDFGNPNQPQHF
cdr3_nt: TGTGCCAGCAGCTTAGATTTCGGAAACCCCAATCAGCCCCAGCATTTT

v_call: TRBV5-1
cdr3_length: 14
d_call: TRBD1
clone_size: NA
j_call: TRBJ2-7
cdr3_aa: CASSISGGVYEQYF
cdr3_nt: TGCGCCAGCAGCATTTCAGGGGGCGTCTACGAGCAGTACTTC

v_call: TRBV12-3/TRBV12-4
cdr3_length: 17
d_call: NA
clone_size: NA
j_call: TRBJ1-5
cdr3_aa: CASSLSSQGGPGQPQHF
cdr3_nt: TGTGCCAGCAGTTTATCGTCACAGGGCGGACCAGGGCAGCCCCAGCATTTT

v_call: TRBV6-6
cdr3_length: 15
d_call: NA
clone_size: few
j_call: TRBJ1-1
cdr3_aa: CASSYLGRRNTEAFF
cdr3_nt: TGTGCCAGCAGTTACTTGGGAAGAAGGAACACTGAAGCTTTCTTT

v_call: TRBV28
cdr3_length: 11
d_call: NA
clone_size: NA
j_call: TRBJ2-7
cdr3_aa: CASKDAYEQYF
cdr3_nt: TGTGCATCGAAGGACGCCTACGAGCAGTACTTC

v_call: TRBV9
cdr3_length: 14
d_call: TRBD1
clone_size: NA
j_call: TRBJ2-7
cdr3_aa: CASSGRDRAHEQYF
cdr3_nt: TGTGCCAGCAGCGGCCGGGACAGAGCTCACGAGCAGTACTTC

v_call: TRBV2
cdr3_length: 14
d_call: TRBD1
clone_size: NA
j_call: TRBJ1-4
cdr3_aa: CATGQGSTNEKLFF
cdr3_nt: TGTGCCACTGGACAGGGATCAACTAATGAAAAACTGTTTTTT

v_call: TRBV12-3/TRBV12-4
cdr3_length: 16
d_call: NA
clone_size: few
j_call: TRBJ1-4
cdr3_aa: CASSFDRVWGNEKLFF
cdr3_nt: TGTGCCAGCAGTTTCGACAGAGTCTGGGGGAATGAAAAACTGTTTTTT

v_call: TRBV29-1
cdr3_length: 13
d_call: TRBD1
clone_size: NA
j_call: TRBJ2-3
cdr3_aa: CSGSRGRADTQYF
cdr3_nt: TGCAGCGGTTCCAGGGGGCGAGCAGATACGCAGTATTTT